The entry below describes one TCR beta chain. Assay used: immunoSEQ multiplex PCR; TCRdb lists only in-frame clones, some missing. The data hold 2 million to 3 million clones, with more than 90% observed a single time. The data originate from a study of shared clonotypes between healthy human individuals. The CDR3 sequence is 15 residues long. Germline assignment: CDR1 LGHNA and CDR2 YSLEER. Trimming took 0 bases from V and 2 from J, leaving 10 bases between them. The clonotype comes from a man younger than 35 in good health. V gene TRBV4-3 combines with J gene TRBJ1-2; D ambiguous. The sample comprised naive CD4+ T cells sorted from blood. Subset: CD45RA+ positively selected. The CDR3 DNA follows: TGCGCCAGCAGCCAAGATATATCCCTAAACTATGGCTACACCTTC. Translated, it gives CASSQDISLNYGYTF.